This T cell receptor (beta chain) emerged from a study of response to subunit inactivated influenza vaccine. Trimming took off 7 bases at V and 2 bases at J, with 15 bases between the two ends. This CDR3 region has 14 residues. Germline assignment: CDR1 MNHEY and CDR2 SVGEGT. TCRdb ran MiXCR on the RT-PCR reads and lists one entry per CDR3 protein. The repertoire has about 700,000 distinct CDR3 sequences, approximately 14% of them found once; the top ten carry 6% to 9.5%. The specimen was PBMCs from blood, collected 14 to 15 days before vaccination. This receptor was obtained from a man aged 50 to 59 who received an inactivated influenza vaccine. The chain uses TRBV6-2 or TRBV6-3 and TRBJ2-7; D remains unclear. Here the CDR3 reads CASTITEIAYEQYF. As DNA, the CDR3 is TGTGCCAGCACCATTACAGAGATCGCCTACGAGCAGTACTTC.